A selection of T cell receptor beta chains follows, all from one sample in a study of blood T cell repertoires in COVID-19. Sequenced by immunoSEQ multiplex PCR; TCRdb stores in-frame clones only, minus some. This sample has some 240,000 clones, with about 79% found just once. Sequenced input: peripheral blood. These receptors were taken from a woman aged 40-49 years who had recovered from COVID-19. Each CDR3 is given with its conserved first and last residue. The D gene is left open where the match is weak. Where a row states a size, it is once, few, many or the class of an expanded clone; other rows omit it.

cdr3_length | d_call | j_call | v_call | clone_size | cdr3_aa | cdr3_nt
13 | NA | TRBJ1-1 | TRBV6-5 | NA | CASSYRGSTEAFF | TGTGCCAGCAGTTACCGAGGGAGCACTGAAGCTTTCTTT
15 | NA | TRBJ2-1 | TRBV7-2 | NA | CASSLDRSSYNEQFF | TGTGCCAGCAGCTTAGACAGGAGCTCCTACAATGAGCAGTTCTTC
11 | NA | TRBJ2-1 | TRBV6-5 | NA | CASLKGGEQFF | TGTGCCAGCCTCAAAGGAGGCGAGCAGTTCTTC
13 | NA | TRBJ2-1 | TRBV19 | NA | CASRRGLYNEQFF | TGTGCCAGTCGGCGGGGCCTGTACAATGAGCAGTTCTTC
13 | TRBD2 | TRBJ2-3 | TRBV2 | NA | CASTFGASGTQYF | TGTGCCAGCACCTTCGGGGCTAGCGGGACGCAGTATTTT
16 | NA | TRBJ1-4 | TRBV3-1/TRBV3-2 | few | CASSQYSQVGIEKLFF | TGTGCCAGCAGCCAATACTCGCAGGTTGGAATTGAAAAACTGTTTTTT
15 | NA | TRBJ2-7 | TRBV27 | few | CASSPWGGPRNEQYF | TGTGCCAGCAGTCCCTGGGGGGGGCCGAGAAACGAGCAGTACTTC
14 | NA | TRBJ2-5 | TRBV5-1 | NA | CASSVPLAEETQYF | TGCGCCAGCAGCGTGCCACTAGCCGAAGAGACCCAGTACTTC
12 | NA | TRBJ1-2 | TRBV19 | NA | CASTYGIYGYTF | TGTGCCAGTACCTACGGGATCTATGGCTACACCTTC
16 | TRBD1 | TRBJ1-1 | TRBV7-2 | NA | CASRRTGRSENTEAFF | TGTGCCAGCAGACGGACAGGGCGATCTGAGAACACTGAAGCTTTCTTT
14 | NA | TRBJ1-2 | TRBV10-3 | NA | CAISEQNNRHGYTF | TGTGCCATCAGTGAGCAAAATAACAGGCATGGCTACACCTTC
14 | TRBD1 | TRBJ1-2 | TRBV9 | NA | CASSTPTGSNGYTF | TGTGCCAGCAGCACACCGACAGGGAGTAATGGCTACACCTTC
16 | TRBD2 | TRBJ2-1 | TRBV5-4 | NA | CASSFGPGGEYNEQFF | TGTGCCAGCAGCTTCGGTCCCGGGGGGGAGTACAATGAGCAGTTCTTC
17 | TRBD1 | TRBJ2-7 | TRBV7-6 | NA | CASSLNTRTSDRDEQYF | TGTGCCAGCAGCTTAAATACACGAACCTCGGACAGGGACGAGCAGTACTTC
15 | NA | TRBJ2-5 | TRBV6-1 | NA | CASSEVSGGGETQYF | TGTGCCAGCAGTGAAGTATCCGGAGGTGGAGAGACCCAGTACTTC